This record looks at one T cell receptor (beta chain) sequence and its context. Its binding antigen is unknown. No much larger clone is present one base from it, and per-base qualities are unavailable. From its cysteine to its phenylalanine, the CDR3 spans 15 amino acids. CDR3 DNA only is kept here, 45 bases in frame from base 1. CDR1 and CDR2 (MDHEN, SYDVKM) derive from the germline V gene. V is pared back by 6 bases and J by 8 bases, with 22 bases lying between the germline termini. The cohort consisted of 666 healthy bone marrow donors. Cohort members were all nominally healthy when sampled, although unrecorded immune exposures were likely present. The donor was CMV seronegative and belonged to the group of 320 or so seronegative cohort members. A peripheral blood sample was collected from each donor, and TCR beta sequencing was performed on peripheral blood mononuclear cells. The Qiagen DNeasy Blood Extraction Kit was used to extract genomic DNA from the blood cell samples.

The protocol used for the library was the immunoSEQ multiplex PCR assay. For the multiplex PCR, a mixture combining 60 forward primers for TCR Vbeta segments and 13 reverse primers for TCR Jbeta segments was used. A multiplex PCR assay on genomic DNA amplified the CDR3 region of rearranged TCR beta genes. The amplified TCR beta libraries were sequenced on the Illumina HiSeq System as 87-base-pair reads. The study's processing was this. In a later analysis, roughly 80 million unique TCR beta chains were counted across the roughly 610 repertoires, and roughly 11 million of these chains were shared by at least two donors. Raw reads were error-corrected and collapsed into unique sequences with a nearest-neighbor algorithm that merged closely related sequences to remove PCR and sequencing errors. V, D and J gene segments were assigned by aligning CDR3 sequences to IMGT reference sequences. For a sequence to be retained, a match of at least six nucleotides was required to both a V gene segment and a J gene segment. Rearrangements were called productive when the CDR3 lacked stop codons and stayed in frame with V and J; all others were non-productive. CDR3 was defined according to IMGT convention as the region running from the second conserved V-encoded cysteine to the conserved J-encoded phenylalanine. The earlier analysis of some 580 of the donors excluded any sequence lacking an unambiguous match to a single V gene segment. An earlier analysis of approximately 590 of the donors called V segments functional above 56.7% productive rearrangements and segregating when the between-donor standard deviation exceeded 5%. A statistical classification framework was developed to diagnose cytomegalovirus status using the catalog of TCR beta chain sequences. V and J gene assignment, in a later analysis, came from comparing TCR nucleotide sequences with IMGT/GENE-DB human TR gene sequences. In a later analysis, CDR3 sequences and most-parsimonious VDJ recombination scenarios were assigned using the TCRdist pipeline. In a later analysis, each TCR beta chain was defined by its CDR3 amino acid sequence together with its V-gene family, and reads lacking a unique V-gene family were excluded. As a way to deal with suspected cross-contamination and a sequencing artifact, a later analysis dropped hundreds of nucleotide sequences that were highly shared and had low generation probability. A later analysis calculated a clonal expansion index for each public chain from normalized within-repertoire ranks of inferred template counts. In a later analysis, generation probabilities were computed using a VDJ recombination model fitted to out-of-frame rearrangements, and the results were checked against IGoR. Hypergeometric tests were used in a later analysis to score TCR-TCR, TCR-HLA and TCR-CMV co-occurrence, with a repertoire-size bias correction applied to the TCR pairs. A later analysis estimated false discovery rates by permuting HLA or CMV assignments 20 times. A later analysis grouped co-occurring TCRs with DBSCAN, adding TCRdist sequence similarity when clustering within HLA-allele-positive subsets. Co-occurrence clustering excluded repertoires with fewer than 30,000 or more than 120,000 public chains, plus five with anomalous nucleotide sharing. TCRdb obtained this table from immuneACCESS and retained in-frame rearrangements with V and J assigned. These tables miss some clones; where compared with another copy, unresolved V genes account for less than half of the shortfall, and the remainder is unexplained. Clone size and the V and J calls come from that table; the DNA yielded D and trimming. Recorded for this sample are about 55,000 clones; over 80% of them occurred a single time. The ten largest clones represent around 1.6% of the sample.

This entry comes from a study of cytomegalovirus exposure and HLA in healthy donors (dated by TCRdb to the late 2010s). With respect to the entire study: An earlier analysis of approximately 640 of the donors reported 250 to 350 Gb of sequence data and around 110 million unique TCR beta sequences from about 179 million T cells. An early release covering roughly 600 HLA-typed donors comprised around 300 gigabases of sequencing data and tens of millions of unique TCR sequences. Among the roughly 400 genotyped donors, around 81% belonged to the genetic ancestry cluster associated with self-reported Caucasian donors. The study was designed to test whether signatures of past pathogen exposure could be identified by cataloging public T cell receptors. The T cell repertoires of several hundred subjects were profiled by immunosequencing and related to cytomegalovirus serostatus. In addition to the first cohort of 666 subjects, a separate validation cohort of 100 to 150 different subjects was used. High-throughput TCR immunosequencing, statistical association of individual TCRs with disease status, and machine learning were combined to predict cytomegalovirus infection status. A later analysis re-analyzed previously published TCR beta repertoires from 500 to 700 donors and added high-resolution HLA genotyping to study TCR occurrence patterns. The later analysis used no new phenotypic data to find candidate immune exposures, relying instead on TCR beta sequences and their occurrence across donors. In an earlier analysis of around 540 of the donors, high-throughput TCR beta sequencing was used to judge whether each TCR beta V gene segment behaved as functional or pseudogenic. Alongside the repertoire data, information on donor age, sex, ethnicity and CMV serostatus was compiled. Genome-wide SNP genotypes for about 55% of the roughly 670 donors were used in a later genetic analysis, which treated that subset as a discovery cohort. All discovery cohort repertoires had been generated on a single sequencing platform. HLA typing included class I and class II loci at four-digit resolution. Typing coverage varied by locus: roughly 629-630 donors for A, B, C, DRB1 and DQB1; approximately 560 for DQA1; some 610 for DPA1; approximately 450 for DPB1. Roughly five DR-DQ haplotypes were treated as single units for association and clustering because of strong linkage in the cohort. Among 398 genotyped donors of the cohort, an average of 235,054 unique TCR beta nucleotide sequences were sequenced per donor, roughly a sixth of them non-productive.

Summary of the overall study and its limitations: Because the 87-base-pair reads could not distinguish some IMGT-functional V segments, including TRBV6-2 and TRBV6-3, those segments were excluded. V-gene and J-gene trimming of TCR beta chains was associated with a missense DCLRE1C variant in a later genetic analysis, and the association was replicated in an independent cohort. Presence/absence analyses assumed roughly uniform sequencing depth across donors, an assumption that may not hold. A later analysis found that TCR association rates varied across HLA loci, with DRB1 alleles showing the most associated TCRs and HLA-C alleles the fewest. A later genetic analysis reported fewer N-insertions in productive TCRs among donors in an Asian-associated ancestry cluster than the roughly 700-donor mean. In a later analysis, most CMV-associated TCR beta chains were found to appear HLA-restricted, with HLA associations seemingly driven largely by CMV exposure. Broadly in line with IMGT annotations, most TCR beta V segments showed up in productive rearrangements about 87% or about 30% of the time in an earlier analysis of several hundred of the donors. In a later analysis, HLA-associated TCR beta chains were found to be more clonally expanded and to have lower generation probabilities than equally common non-associated chains. The study listed 164 TCR beta chains as associated with cytomegalovirus. The classifier was reported to diagnose cytomegalovirus status with high specificity and sensitivity in both the original cohort and the validation cohort. A later analysis associated about 17,000 TCR beta sequences with specific HLA alleles at a false discovery rate of 0.05. In this cohort, only TCR beta chains were sequenced, and detectable features were limited by the absence of alpha or paired-chain data. Assigning TCR associations to individual alleles was difficult when HLA alleles, especially DR and DQ, strongly co-occurred. It was suggested by the authors that the approach could potentially be generalized to other disease states and immunological phenotypes. The sequencing pipeline was judged likely to have produced a cluster of highly shared sequence variants as a technical artifact. Correlated functional status among segregating V segments might reflect linkage disequilibrium, but an unknown experimental factor could not be ruled out. Several of the top co-occurrence clusters appeared to be linked to parvovirus B19, influenza, CMV and Epstein-Barr virus, according to a later analysis. Because HLA typing was missing for some donors at each locus, association tests included only the typed subset. A further reported finding was that TCR beta sequences accurately predicted the HLA-A and HLA-B alleles for most subjects in the first cohort. In vitro tests confirmed that a few of the cytomegalovirus-associated TCR beta chains recognize cytomegalovirus antigens. For the cohort, immune exposure information was limited to CMV serostatus. Across donors, most TCR sequences were observed very rarely, whereas some public TCRs were present in many individuals. The earlier analysis of approximately 590 of the donors excluded 15 to 20 rarely observed V segments, including chromosome 9 orphons, because counts were too low.

The rearranged segments are TRBV28 and TRBJ1-2; D gene: possibly TRBD1, on 5 matching bases. The sample taken for sequencing was PBMCs. The TCR sequence derives from a man between 25 and 39 years old in good health and CMV-seronegative. The DNA reads as follows: TGTGCCAGCAGGTGGGGGGGAGCGACGGCTGGAGGCTACACCTTC. Its product reads: CASRWGGATAGGYTF.